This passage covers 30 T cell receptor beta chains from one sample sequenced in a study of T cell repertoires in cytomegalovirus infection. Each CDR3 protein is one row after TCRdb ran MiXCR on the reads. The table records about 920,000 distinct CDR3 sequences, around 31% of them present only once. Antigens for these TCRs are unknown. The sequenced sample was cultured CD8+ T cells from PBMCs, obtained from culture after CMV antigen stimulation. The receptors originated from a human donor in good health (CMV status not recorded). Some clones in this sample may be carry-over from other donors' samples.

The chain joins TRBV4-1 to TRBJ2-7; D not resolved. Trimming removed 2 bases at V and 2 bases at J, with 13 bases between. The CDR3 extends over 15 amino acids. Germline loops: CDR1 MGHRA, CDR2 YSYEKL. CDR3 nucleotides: TGCGCCAGCAGCCAAAATCCCTCGCCAACCTACGAGCAGTACGTC. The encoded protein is CASSQNPSPTYEQYV.

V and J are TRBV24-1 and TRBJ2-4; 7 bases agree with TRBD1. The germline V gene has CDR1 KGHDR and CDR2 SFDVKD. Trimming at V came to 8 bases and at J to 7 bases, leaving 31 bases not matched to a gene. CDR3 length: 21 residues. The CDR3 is CATILEGKGATCQPHRNIQYF. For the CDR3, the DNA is TGTGCCACCATCTTAGAGGGGAAGGGGGCAACCTGCCAACCGCATCGGAACATTCAGTACTTC.

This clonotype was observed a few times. The CDR3 DNA follows: TGCGCCAGCAGTGACTTCCACCCTAGCACAGATACGCAGTATTTT. This gives the protein CASSDFHPSTDTQYF. The chain couples TRBV5-1 to TRBJ2-3; the D is unclear. Trimming took 5 bases from V and 0 from J, leaving 13 bases between them. Germline V gene sequence: CDR1 SGHRS, CDR2 YFSETQ. The CDR3 is made up of 15 amino acids.

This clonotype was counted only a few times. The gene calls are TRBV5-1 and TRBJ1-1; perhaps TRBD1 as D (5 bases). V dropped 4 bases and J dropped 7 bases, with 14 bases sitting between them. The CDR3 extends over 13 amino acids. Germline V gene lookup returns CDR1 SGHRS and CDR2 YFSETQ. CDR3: CASSRGGLGEAFF. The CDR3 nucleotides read TGCGCCAGCAGCCGCGGGGGTCTAGGTGAAGCTTTCTTT.

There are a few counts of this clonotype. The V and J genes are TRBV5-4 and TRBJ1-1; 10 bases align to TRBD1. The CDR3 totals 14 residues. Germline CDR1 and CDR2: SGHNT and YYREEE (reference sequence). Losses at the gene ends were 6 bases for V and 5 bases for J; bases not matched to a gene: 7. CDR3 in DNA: TGTGCCAGCACCGGGACAGGGGCGGGGACTGAAGCTTTCTTT. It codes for CASTGTGAGTEAFF.

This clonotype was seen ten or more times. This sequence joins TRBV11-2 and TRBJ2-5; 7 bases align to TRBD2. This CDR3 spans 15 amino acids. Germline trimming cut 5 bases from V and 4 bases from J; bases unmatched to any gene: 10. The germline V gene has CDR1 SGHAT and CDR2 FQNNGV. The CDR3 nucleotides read TGTGCCAGCAGCCTACTGGGAGGGACTCGAGAGACCCAGTACTTC. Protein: CASSLLGGTRETQYF.

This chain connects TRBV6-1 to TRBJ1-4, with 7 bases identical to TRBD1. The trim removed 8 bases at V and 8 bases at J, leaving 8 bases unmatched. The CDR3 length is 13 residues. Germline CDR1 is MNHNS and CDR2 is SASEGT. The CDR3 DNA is TGTGCCAGCCAAACAGGGGTAGGAGAAAAACTGTTTTTT. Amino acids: CASQTGVGEKLFF.

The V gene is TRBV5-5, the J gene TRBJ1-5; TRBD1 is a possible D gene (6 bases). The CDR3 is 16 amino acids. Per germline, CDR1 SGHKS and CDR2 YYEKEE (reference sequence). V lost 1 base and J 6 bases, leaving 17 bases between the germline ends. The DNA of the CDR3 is TGTGCCAGCAGCTTGTCCGCAGGGGAGGTTCGTCAGCCCCAGCATTTT. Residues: CASSLSAGEVRQPQHF.

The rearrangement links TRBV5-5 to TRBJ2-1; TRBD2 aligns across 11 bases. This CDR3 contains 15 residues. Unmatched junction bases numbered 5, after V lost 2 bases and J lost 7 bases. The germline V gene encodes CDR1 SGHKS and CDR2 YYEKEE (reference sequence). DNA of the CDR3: TGTGCCAGCAGCTTAATAGCGGGGGGGCTTAATGAGCAGTTCTTC. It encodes CASSLIAGGLNEQFF.

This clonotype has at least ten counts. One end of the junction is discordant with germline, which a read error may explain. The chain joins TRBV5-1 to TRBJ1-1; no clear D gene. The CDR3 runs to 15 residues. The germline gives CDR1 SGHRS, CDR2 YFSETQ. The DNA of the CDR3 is TGTGCCAGCAGCCCCCTGACCGGCATGAACACTGAAGCTTTCTTT. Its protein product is CASSPLTGMNTEAFF.

For the CDR3, the DNA is TGTGCCAGCAGCTTAGGTGGGGGGGCCCGCTCCTACAATGAGCAGTTCTTC. It codes for CASSLGGGARSYNEQFF. The chain combines TRBV7-9 with TRBJ2-1, with D possibly being TRBD2 (7 bases). V shed 1 base and J shed 0 bases, with 13 bases lying between them. Germline V gene lookup returns CDR1 SEHNR and CDR2 FQNEAQ (reference sequence). The CDR3 spans 17 residues.

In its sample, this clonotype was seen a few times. CDR3 region: CAVNRGLQETQYF. The CDR3 DNA sequence: TGTGCCGTCAACAGGGGGCTCCAAGAGACCCAGTACTTC. This sequence joins TRBV12-3 or TRBV12-4 and TRBJ2-5; 9 nucleotides line up with TRBD1. The CDR3 is made up of 13 amino acids. Trimming removed 11 bases from V and 1 base from J; junction bases left unmatched: 5.

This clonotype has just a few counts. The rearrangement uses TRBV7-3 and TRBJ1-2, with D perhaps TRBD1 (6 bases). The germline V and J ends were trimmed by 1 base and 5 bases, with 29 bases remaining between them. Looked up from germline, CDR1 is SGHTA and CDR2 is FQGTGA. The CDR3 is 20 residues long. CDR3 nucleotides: TGTGCCAGCAGCTTAATTATATTGAAGCCGGGACACGGTCGAAGTTATGGCTACACCTTC. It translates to CASSLIILKPGHGRSYGYTF. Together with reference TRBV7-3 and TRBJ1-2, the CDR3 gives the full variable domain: GAGVSQTPSNKVTEKGKYVELRCDPISGHTALYWYRQSLGQGPEFLIYFQGTGAADDSGLPNDRFFAVRPEGSVSTLKIQRTERGDSAVYLCASSLIILKPGHGRSYGYTFGSGTRLTVV.

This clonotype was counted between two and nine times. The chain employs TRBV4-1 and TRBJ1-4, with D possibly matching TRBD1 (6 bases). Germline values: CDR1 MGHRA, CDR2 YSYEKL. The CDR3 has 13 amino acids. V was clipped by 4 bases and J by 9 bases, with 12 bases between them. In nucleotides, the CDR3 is TGCGCCAGCAGCCCTCAGGGGTCTCAAAAACTGTTTTTT. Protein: CASSPQGSQKLFF.

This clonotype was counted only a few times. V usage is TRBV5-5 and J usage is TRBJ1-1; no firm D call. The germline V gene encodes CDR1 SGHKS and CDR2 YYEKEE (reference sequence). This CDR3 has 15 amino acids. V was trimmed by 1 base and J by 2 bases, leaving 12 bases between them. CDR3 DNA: TGTGCCAGCAGCTTGCGATACCCAATCAACACTGAAGCTTTCTTT. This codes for CASSLRYPINTEAFF.

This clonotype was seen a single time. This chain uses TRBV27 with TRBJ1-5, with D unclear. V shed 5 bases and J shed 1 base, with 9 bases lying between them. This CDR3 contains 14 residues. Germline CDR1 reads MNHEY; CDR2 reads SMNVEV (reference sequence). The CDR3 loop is CASSRGFSNQPQHF. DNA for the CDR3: TGTGCCAGCAGTAGAGGATTCAGCAATCAGCCCCAGCATTTT.

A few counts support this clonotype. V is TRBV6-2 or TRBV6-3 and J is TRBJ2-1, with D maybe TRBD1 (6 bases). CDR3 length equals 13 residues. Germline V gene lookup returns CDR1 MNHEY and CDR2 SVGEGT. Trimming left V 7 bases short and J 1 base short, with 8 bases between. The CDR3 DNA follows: TGTGCCAGCAATGGACAGTCCTACAATGAGCAGTTCTTC. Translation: CASNGQSYNEQFF.

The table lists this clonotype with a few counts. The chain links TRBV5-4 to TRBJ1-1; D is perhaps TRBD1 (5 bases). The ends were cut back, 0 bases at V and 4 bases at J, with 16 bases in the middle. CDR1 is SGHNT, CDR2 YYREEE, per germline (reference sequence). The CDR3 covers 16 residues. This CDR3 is CASSLAVEPGSTEAFF. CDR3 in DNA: TGTGCCAGCAGCTTGGCGGTGGAACCAGGGAGCACTGAAGCTTTCTTT.

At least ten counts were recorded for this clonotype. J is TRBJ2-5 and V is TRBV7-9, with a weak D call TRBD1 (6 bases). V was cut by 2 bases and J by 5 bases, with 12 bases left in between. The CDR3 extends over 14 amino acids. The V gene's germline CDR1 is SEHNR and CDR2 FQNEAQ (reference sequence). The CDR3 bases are TGTGCCAGCAGCTTACAGGGGTCACAGGAGACCCAGTACTTC. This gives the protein CASSLQGSQETQYF.

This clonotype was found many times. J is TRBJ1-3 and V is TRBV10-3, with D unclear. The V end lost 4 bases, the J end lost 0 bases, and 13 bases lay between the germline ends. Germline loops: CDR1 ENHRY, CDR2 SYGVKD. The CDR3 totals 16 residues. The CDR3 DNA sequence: TGTGCCATCAGTGTCCTCGGGCCAAGCTCTGGAAACACCATATATTTT. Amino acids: CAISVLGPSSGNTIYF.

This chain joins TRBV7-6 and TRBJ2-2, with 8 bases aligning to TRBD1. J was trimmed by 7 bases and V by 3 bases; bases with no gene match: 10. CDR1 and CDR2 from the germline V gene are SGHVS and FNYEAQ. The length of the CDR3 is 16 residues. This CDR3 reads CASSFSGGSRDGELFF. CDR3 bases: TGTGCCAGCAGCTTTTCAGGGGGCAGTAGAGACGGGGAGCTGTTTTTT.

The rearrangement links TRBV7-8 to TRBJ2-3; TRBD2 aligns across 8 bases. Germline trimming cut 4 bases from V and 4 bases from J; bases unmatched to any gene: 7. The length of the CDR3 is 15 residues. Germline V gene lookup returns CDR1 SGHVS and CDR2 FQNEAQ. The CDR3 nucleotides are TGTGCCAGCAGCTACCGGACTAGCCTGGCAGATACGCAGTATTTT. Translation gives CASSYRTSLADTQYF.

CDR3: CASTQSGSMEQFF. The CDR3 DNA follows: TGTGCCAGCACCCAAAGTGGTTCAATGGAGCAGTTCTTC. V usage is TRBV12-3 or TRBV12-4 and J usage is TRBJ2-1; D gene ambiguous. Trimming shortened V by 7 bases and J by 10 bases, and 17 bases separated the two germline ends. CDR3 length: 13 amino acids.

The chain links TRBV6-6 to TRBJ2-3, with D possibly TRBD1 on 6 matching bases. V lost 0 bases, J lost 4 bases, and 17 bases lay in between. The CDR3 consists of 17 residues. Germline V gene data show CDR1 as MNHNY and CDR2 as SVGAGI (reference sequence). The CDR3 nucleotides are TGTGCCAGCAGTTACTCGAACGACAGGCTGCTCCCAGATACGCAGTATTTT. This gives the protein CASSYSNDRLLPDTQYF.

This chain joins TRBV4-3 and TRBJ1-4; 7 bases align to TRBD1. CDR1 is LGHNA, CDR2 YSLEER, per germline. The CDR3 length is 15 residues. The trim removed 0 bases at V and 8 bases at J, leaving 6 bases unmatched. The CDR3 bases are TGCGCCAGCAGCCAAGATGGAAGGGGGCGGGAAAAACTGTTTTTT. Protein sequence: CASSQDGRGREKLFF.

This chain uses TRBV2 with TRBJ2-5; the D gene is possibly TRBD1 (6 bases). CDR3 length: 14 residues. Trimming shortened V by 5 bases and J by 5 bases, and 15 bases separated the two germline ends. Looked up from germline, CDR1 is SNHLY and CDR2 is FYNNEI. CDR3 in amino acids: CASSRGRGMETQYF. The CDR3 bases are TGTGCCAGCAGTCGGGGCAGGGGCATGGAGACCCAGTACTTC.

Written as DNA, the CDR3 is TGTGCCAGCAGTTACGCACAGGCCAACACTGAAGCTTTCTTT. This sequence encodes CASSYAQANTEAFF. The rearrangement links TRBV6-2 or TRBV6-3 to TRBJ1-1; tentative D call: TRBD1 (5 bases). Per germline, CDR1 MNHEY and CDR2 SVGEGT. This CDR3 spans 14 amino acids. The V end lost 2 bases, the J end lost 2 bases, and 9 bases lay between the germline ends.

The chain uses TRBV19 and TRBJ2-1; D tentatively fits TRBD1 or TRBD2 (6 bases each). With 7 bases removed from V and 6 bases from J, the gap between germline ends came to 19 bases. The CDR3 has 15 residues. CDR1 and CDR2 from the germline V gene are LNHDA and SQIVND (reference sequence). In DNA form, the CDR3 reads TGTGCCAGTACTACGGGGGCAGGGACGATCAATGAGCAGTTCTTC. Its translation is CASTTGAGTINEQFF.

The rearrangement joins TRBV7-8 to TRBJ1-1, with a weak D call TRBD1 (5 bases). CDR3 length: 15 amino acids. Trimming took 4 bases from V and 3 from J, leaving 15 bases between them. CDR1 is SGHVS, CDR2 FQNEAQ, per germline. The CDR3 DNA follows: TGTGCCAGCAGCTCCTTAAAGGACACTTACACTGAAGCTTTCTTT. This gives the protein CASSSLKDTYTEAFF. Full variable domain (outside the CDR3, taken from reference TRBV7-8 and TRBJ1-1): GAGVSQSPRYKVAKRGQDVALRCDPISGHVSLFWYQQALGQGPEFLTYFQNEAQLDKSGLPSDRFFAERPEGSVSTLKIQRTQQEDSAVYLCASSSLKDTYTEAFFGQGTRLTVV.

CDR3 DNA sequence: TGTGCCAGCTCAAGGACGGCGGATACGGAAAAACTGTTTTTT. Its protein is CASSRTADTEKLFF. This chain links TRBV18 with TRBJ1-4; D ambiguous. The CDR3 runs to 14 residues. In germline, CDR1 is KGHSH, CDR2 LQKENI. The V end was cut by 5 bases, the J end by 8 bases, with 15 bases between. The complete variable domain, with remaining parts taken from reference TRBV18 and TRBJ1-4, reads NAGVMQNPRHLVRRRGQEARLRCSPMKGHSHVYWYRQLPEEGLKFMVYLQKENIIDESGMPKERFSAEFPKEGPSILRIQQVVRGDSAAYFCASSRTADTEKLFFGSGTQLSVL.